This T cell receptor (beta chain) was identified during a study of blood T cell repertoires in COVID-19. Study summary: Samples representing acute and convalescent COVID-19 were sourced from the United States, Italy and Spain. PBMCs, B-cell-depleted T cells, or T cells were the source of the cDNA or gDNA that made up the material.

Under the authors' procedure: Reference gene primer amplification gave nucleated cell count estimates. The repertoire was sequenced with immunoSEQ multiplex PCR; TCRdb's copy has only in-frame clones and lacks some. The D gene and trimming were derived from the DNA, and the V and J assignments and clone size from that table. The sample lists over 150,000 clones, less than 80% seen once, with approximately 13% in the top ten. Per germline, CDR1 SGHRS and CDR2 YFSETQ. With 0 bases removed from V and 6 bases from J, the gap between germline ends came to 13 bases. The CDR3 is 14 amino acids. The source is a woman in her forties or fifties with acute or convalescent COVID-19. Sample: peripheral blood. The V gene is TRBV5-1, the J gene TRBJ2-7; weak D call: TRBD2 (6 bases). CDR3 nucleotides: TGCGCCAGCAGCTTGGAGCTAGCGTTCAGCGAGCAGTACTTC. Amino acid sequence: CASSLELAFSEQYF.